This TCR beta chain came from a study of cytomegalovirus exposure and HLA in healthy donors. Notes on the study in general: Indistinguishability led to the exclusion of some V segments, TRBV6-2 and TRBV6-3 included.

The CDR3 is 15 residues long. Germline loops: CDR1 SNHLY, CDR2 FYNNEI. The trim removed 0 bases at V and 7 bases at J, leaving 4 bases unmatched. The PCR was carried out with 60 Vbeta primers and 13 Jbeta primers. Sequencing used immunoSEQ multiplex PCR; TCRdb keeps in-frame clones, though not all of them. The sample lists some 190,000 clones; around 80% were seen once. As regards this clone: Its target is unknown.

Sequenced material: PBMCs. This clonotype was obtained from a man aged 40-55 years in good health and CMV-seropositive. The V gene is TRBV2, the J gene TRBJ2-1; 9 nucleotides line up with TRBD2. DNA for the CDR3: TGTGCCAGCAGTGAAGCAGGTAGCGGGGGAAATGAGCAGTTCTTC. This translates into CASSEAGSGGNEQFF.